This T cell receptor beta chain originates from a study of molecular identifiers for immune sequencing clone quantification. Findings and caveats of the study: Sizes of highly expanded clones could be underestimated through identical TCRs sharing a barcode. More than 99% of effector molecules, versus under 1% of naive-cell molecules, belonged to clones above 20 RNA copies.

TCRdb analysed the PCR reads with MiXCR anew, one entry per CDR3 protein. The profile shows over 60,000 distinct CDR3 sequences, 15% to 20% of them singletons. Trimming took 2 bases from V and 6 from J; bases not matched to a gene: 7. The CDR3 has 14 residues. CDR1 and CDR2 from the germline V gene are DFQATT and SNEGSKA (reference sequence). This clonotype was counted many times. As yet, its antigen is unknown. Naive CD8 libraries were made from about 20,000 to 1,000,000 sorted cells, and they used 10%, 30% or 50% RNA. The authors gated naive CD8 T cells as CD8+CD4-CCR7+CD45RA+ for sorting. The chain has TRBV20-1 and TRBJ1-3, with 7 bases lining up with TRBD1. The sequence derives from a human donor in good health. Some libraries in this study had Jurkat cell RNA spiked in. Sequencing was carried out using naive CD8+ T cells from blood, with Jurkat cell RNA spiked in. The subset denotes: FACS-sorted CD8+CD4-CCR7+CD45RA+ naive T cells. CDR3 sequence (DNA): TGCAGTGCTAGACCCGGGACAGATAAAAACACCATATATTTT. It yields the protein CSARPGTDKNTIYF.